One sample yielded the 28 T cell receptor beta chains listed below, sequenced in a study of T-cell reconstitution after alpha-beta-depleted transplantation in children (dated by TCRdb to 2016 to 2017). Library creation used PCR. TCRdb names Illumina HiSeq 2500 as the instrument used. To normalize quantification of the TCRbeta repertoire, the TCR libraries were built with molecular barcoding that relied on unique molecular identifiers. Clones were called with MiXCR by TCRdb after fastp trimmed the public reads at Q25, and only in-frame beta chains were retained. Entries that share a CDR3 protein sequence are merged under the most common genes and DNA. The sample table contains hundreds of thousands of distinct CDR3 sequences; only one count was recorded for more than 20% of them. The top ten clonotypes cover less than 15% of the sample. The meaning of the sample's treatment or condition label: allogeneic hematopoietic cell transplantation with graft depleted of TCRalphabeta T cells and CD19 B cells.

Source: PBMCs, mostly from graft donor cells, taken 360 days after TCRalphabeta/CD19-depleted stem cell transplant. Receptors originate from a boy in the first two years of life who had a stem cell transplant for acute myeloid leukemia, so the T cells may come from the graft donor.

The rearrangement joins TRBV27 to TRBJ2-1, with 8 nucleotides matching TRBD2. From germline, CDR1 is MNHEY and CDR2 SMNVEV (reference sequence). This CDR3 is built from 15 residues. The trim removed 3 bases at V and 8 bases at J, leaving 9 bases unmatched. The CDR3 region is CASSFRAGVVDEQFF. The CDR3 nucleotides read TGTGCCAGCAGTTTCCGAGCGGGAGTAGTCGATGAGCAGTTCTTC.

The chain carries TRBV5-1 and TRBJ1-5; D unclear. This CDR3 contains 13 residues. Trimming removed 0 bases from V and 3 bases from J, with 4 bases in between. The germline gives CDR1 SGHRS, CDR2 YFSETQ. This CDR3 is CASSLDHNQPQHF. CDR3 in DNA: TGCGCCAGCAGCTTGGATCACAATCAGCCCCAGCATTTT.

This clonotype has just a few counts. The chain has TRBV11-3 and TRBJ1-3, with D unclear. The germline V gene has CDR1 SGHNT and CDR2 YENEEA. With 5 bases removed from V and 4 bases from J, the gap between germline ends came to 12 bases. This CDR3 region has 14 residues. Written as DNA, the CDR3 is TGTGCCAGCAGCCCCGGACGAGGAGGAAACACCATATATTTT. This codes for CASSPGRGGNTIYF.

This clonotype was seen repeatedly, ten times or more. The J gene is TRBJ2-7, the V gene TRBV12-3 or TRBV12-4; 12 positions match TRBD1. Losses at the gene ends were 5 bases for V and 5 bases for J; bases not matched to a gene: 4. The CDR3 extends over 14 amino acids. CDR3 in amino acids: CASSPGTGGNEQYV. CDR3 DNA sequence: TGTGCCAGCAGTCCCGGGACAGGGGGCAACGAGCAGTACGTC.

This clonotype was seen repeatedly, ten times or more. The rearrangement links TRBV12-3 or TRBV12-4 to TRBJ1-1; D uncertain. Between the trimmed V and J ends, which lost 6 bases and 8 bases, there was a span of 19 bases. The length of the CDR3 is 14 residues. The chain's CDR3 is CASRADGVLGEAFF. CDR3 coding DNA: TGTGCCAGCAGAGCCGACGGGGTCTTGGGGGAAGCTTTCTTT.

This sequence joins TRBV4-1 and TRBJ1-4, with TRBD1 identical over 7 bases. Germline V gene sequence: CDR1 MGHRA, CDR2 YSYEKL. V gave up 0 bases and J gave up 4 bases; unmatched junction bases: 2. This CDR3 has 15 amino acids. CDR3 sequence: CASSQETGLNEKLFF. Here the CDR3 DNA reads TGCGCCAGCAGCCAAGAGACAGGGCTTAATGAAAAACTGTTTTTT.

This clonotype appeared a few times. The rearrangement links TRBV20-1 to TRBJ1-5, with D unclear. The germline V and J ends were trimmed by 5 bases and 6 bases, with 11 bases remaining between them. Germline CDR1 and CDR2: DFQATT and SNEGSKA (reference sequence). This CDR3 is 12 amino acids long. Here the CDR3 DNA reads TGCAGTGCTTATCAGAGGACTCAGCCCCAGCATTTT. Its translation: CSAYQRTQPQHF.

This chain links TRBV15 with TRBJ2-7; D is unclear. V was trimmed by 3 bases and J by 2 bases, leaving 14 bases between them. Looked up from germline, CDR1 is LNHNV and CDR2 is YYDKDF (reference sequence). The CDR3 covers 15 residues. The CDR3 nucleotides are TGTGCCACCAGCAGGGAAGTGACACCTACCTACGAGCAGTACGTC. Translating it yields CATSREVTPTYEQYV.

In nucleotides, the CDR3 is TGTGCCAGCAGTTACAGCGCTTGGGACAGGGATCTGGACACTGAAGCTTTCTTT. This codes for CASSYSAWDRDLDTEAFF. This rearrangement joins TRBV6-2 or TRBV6-3 to TRBJ1-1; 9 bases line up with TRBD1. This CDR3 is built from 18 residues. After removal of 2 bases from V and 3 bases from J, the junction contained 13 bases not matched to a gene. CDR1 is MNHEY and CDR2 is SVGEGT in the germline V gene.

This chain connects TRBV30 to TRBJ2-1; perhaps TRBD2 as D (5 bases). This CDR3 has 12 amino acids. V lost 0 bases and J 11 bases, leaving 11 bases between the germline ends. Looked up from germline, CDR1 is GTSNPN and CDR2 is SVGIG (reference sequence). CDR3: CAWSVTGWKQFF. Written as DNA, the CDR3 is TGTGCCTGGAGTGTAACGGGGTGGAAGCAGTTCTTC.

The sample holds a few counts of this clonotype. The chain carries TRBV20-1 and TRBJ1-3, with D unclear. The CDR3 is 14 amino acids. V lost 3 bases and J 0 bases, leaving 9 bases between the germline ends. CDR1 and CDR2 (germline): DFQATT, SNEGSKA (reference sequence). The DNA of the CDR3 is TGCAGTGCTAGTTGGGCGGGCTCTGGAAACACCATATATTTT. This codes for CSASWAGSGNTIYF.

This clonotype was observed a few times. The rearrangement joins TRBV12-3 or TRBV12-4 to TRBJ2-2, with 9 bases aligning to TRBD2. CDR3 length: 17 amino acids. The V and J ends lost 5 bases and 6 bases, in that order; junction bases with no gene match: 13. CDR3 in amino acids: CASSPPRVAGGPGELFF. CDR3 in DNA: TGTGCCAGCAGTCCCCCTAGGGTGGCGGGGGGGCCCGGGGAGCTGTTTTTT.

The rearrangement joins TRBV5-1 to TRBJ1-5, with a tentative D call TRBD1 (5 bases). V was shortened by 0 bases and J by 1 base, with 8 bases between the two germline ends. The CDR3 covers 15 residues. Germline V lookup: CDR1 SGHRS, CDR2 YFSETQ. The CDR3 DNA reads as TGCGCCAGCAGCTTGGGGACACTAAGCAATCAGCCCCAGCATTTT. Amino acid sequence: CASSLGTLSNQPQHF.

The CDR3 sequence: CSVSRGMVYGYTF. The CDR3 DNA reads as TGCAGCGTCTCACGGGGGATGGTGTATGGCTACACCTTC. This rearrangement joins TRBV29-1 to TRBJ1-2; weak D call: TRBD1 (5 bases). The CDR3 consists of 13 residues. V was shortened by 6 bases and J by 5 bases, with 16 bases between the two germline ends. Germline CDR1 is SQVTM and CDR2 is ANQGSEA.

This clonotype was counted only a few times. This sequence joins TRBV15 and TRBJ2-7; TRBD1 might be the D (5 bases). The CDR3 spans 14 residues. Germline V gene data show CDR1 as LNHNV and CDR2 as YYDKDF (reference sequence). Trimming took 0 bases from V and 4 from J, leaving 10 bases between them. The CDR3 nucleotides are TGTGCCACCAGCAGAGAACCCGACAGTTACGAGCAGTACGTC. Translation: CATSREPDSYEQYV.

This clonotype was counted only a few times. The chain is built from TRBV4-3 and TRBJ1-1, with D possibly being TRBD1 (6 bases). The CDR3 is 15 residues long. The ends were cut back, 6 bases at V and 1 base at J, with 15 bases in the middle. CDR1 and CDR2 (germline): LGHNA, YSLEER. The CDR3 DNA sequence: TGCGCCAGCAGACTGCAGGGGATACCGAACACTGAAGCTTTCTTT. Residues: CASRLQGIPNTEAFF.

This clonotype was counted ten times or more. The rearrangement links TRBV15 to TRBJ2-7, with 7 bases lining up with TRBD2. After removal of 0 bases from V and 2 bases from J, the junction contained 1 base not matched to a gene. This CDR3 has 14 residues. The germline CDR1 and CDR2 sequences are LNHNV and YYDKDF (reference sequence). The CDR3 DNA reads TGTGCCACCAGCAGAGATGGGAGGGCCTACGAGCAGTACGTC. This gives the protein CATSRDGRAYEQYV.

This sequence joins TRBV18 and TRBJ2-3, with 9 bases fitting TRBD1. The germline V gene encodes CDR1 KGHSH and CDR2 LQKENI. V lost 0 bases to trimming and J lost 5 bases; unmatched junction nucleotides: 6. The CDR3 is 16 residues long. CDR3 sequence: CASSPPRGQGKDTQYF. The CDR3 DNA is TGTGCCAGCTCACCACCTCGGGGACAGGGTAAAGATACGCAGTATTTT.

The V call is TRBV20-1, the J call TRBJ2-3, with 7 bases matching TRBD2. Trimming removed 0 bases from V and 3 bases from J; junction bases left unmatched: 9. Germline CDR1 reads DFQATT; CDR2 reads SNEGSKA (reference sequence). CDR3 size: 16 residues. The chain's CDR3 is CSARDPRGSGTDTQYF. The DNA of the CDR3 is TGCAGTGCTAGAGATCCCCGGGGTAGCGGGACAGATACGCAGTATTTT.

The chain carries TRBV5-1 and TRBJ2-3, with 7 bases fitting TRBD2. The trim removed 5 bases at V and 4 bases at J, leaving 4 bases unmatched. The CDR3 runs to 13 residues. Per the germline V gene, CDR1 is SGHRS and CDR2 is YFSETQ. The CDR3 sequence is CASSGTTADTQYF. In nucleotides, the CDR3 is TGCGCCAGCAGTGGGACTACGGCAGATACGCAGTATTTT.

In its sample, this clonotype was seen a few times. V usage is TRBV9 and J usage is TRBJ1-2, with TRBD1 as a possible D gene (5 bases). The V gene lost 4 bases and the J gene lost 4 bases, with 14 bases spanning the gap. The CDR3 length is 14 residues. CDR1 is SGDLS, CDR2 YYNGEE, per germline. The CDR3 sequence is CASSTRDGFYGYTF. The CDR3 nucleotides are TGTGCCAGCAGCACCCGGGACGGATTCTATGGCTACACCTTC. Variable domain in full (rest from reference TRBV9 and TRBJ1-2): DSGVTQTPKHLITATGQRVTLRCSPRSGDLSVYWYQQSLDQGLQFLIQYYNGEERAKGNILERFSAQQFPDLHSELNLSSLELGDSALYFCASSTRDGFYGYTFGSGTRLTVV.

This clonotype occurred many times. The V call is TRBV7-9, the J call TRBJ2-1, with 10 bases identical to TRBD2. Trimming took 6 bases from V and 3 from J; bases not matched to a gene: 5. The CDR3 has 15 amino acids. Germline lookup yields CDR1 SEHNR and CDR2 FQNEAQ (reference sequence). This chain's CDR3 is CASRPTSGNYNEQFF. CDR3 nucleotides: TGTGCCAGCAGGCCCACTAGCGGGAACTACAATGAGCAGTTCTTC.

This clonotype showed up many times. The rearrangement uses TRBV12-3 or TRBV12-4 and TRBJ2-7, with 8 positions matching TRBD1. The CDR3 extends over 15 amino acids. Losses at the gene ends were 7 bases for V and 3 bases for J; bases not matched to a gene: 11. The CDR3: CASTYETGALYEQYV. The DNA of the CDR3 is TGTGCCAGCACCTATGAGACAGGGGCTCTCTACGAGCAGTACGTC.

This clonotype has a handful of counts. The chain joins TRBV5-4 to TRBJ2-1, with a possible D match to TRBD1 (8 bases). Trimming pared 4 bases from V and 4 bases from J, leaving 18 bases between. The CDR3 runs to 16 residues. The germline V gene encodes CDR1 SGHNT and CDR2 YYREEE (reference sequence). CDR3 DNA sequence: TGTGCCAGCAGCGGGAGGGACAGGCTAGGTTACAATGAGCAGTTCTTC. Encoded protein: CASSGRDRLGYNEQFF. The variable domain in full, with the rest retrieved from reference TRBV5-4 and TRBJ2-1, is ETGVTQSPTHLIKTRGQQVTLRCSSQSGHNTVSWYQQALGQGPQFIFQYYREEENGRGNFPPRFSGLQFPNYSSELNVNALELDDSALYLCASSGRDRLGYNEQFFGPGTRLTVL.

This clonotype was detected only a few times. The chain recombines TRBV20-1 with TRBJ1-2; perhaps TRBD1 as D (5 bases). This CDR3 is 12 amino acids long. Germline-derived CDR1 and CDR2 are DFQATT and SNEGSKA (reference sequence). V was cut by 8 bases and J by 6 bases, with 16 bases left in between. Here the CDR3 reads CSIRGVGHGYTF. DNA for the CDR3: TGCAGTATCCGAGGTGTGGGGCATGGCTACACCTTC.

This clonotype has a handful of counts. The CDR3 sequence is CASSYAGTEYNEQFF. The DNA of the CDR3 is TGTGCCAGCAGTTATGCCGGGACAGAGTACAATGAGCAGTTCTTC. The chain couples TRBV6-5 to TRBJ2-1; TRBD1 aligns across 7 bases. CDR1 and CDR2 (germline): MNHEY, SVGAGI. The CDR3 covers 15 residues. The J segment lost 4 bases and the V segment lost 3 bases, leaving 6 bases of the junction unmatched.

The J gene is TRBJ2-1, the V gene TRBV28; 12 bases are a match to TRBD2. The trim removed 2 bases at V and 7 bases at J, leaving 12 bases unmatched. Germline V gene data show CDR1 as MDHEN and CDR2 as SYDVKM. The CDR3 is made up of 18 amino acids. DNA of the CDR3: TGTGCCAGCAGTTTACTCATGGGGGCTAGCGGGGGGGCAAATGAGCAGTTCTTC. Translating it yields CASSLLMGASGGANEQFF.

The chain joins TRBV6-1 to TRBJ1-1, with D hard to call. CDR1 MNHNS and CDR2 SASEGT come from the germline V gene. V lost 4 bases, J lost 7 bases, and 10 bases lay in between. There are 12 residues in the CDR3. CDR3 sequence (DNA): TGTGCCAGCAGTGTAGGGTACGATGAAGCTTTCTTT. Translation: CASSVGYDEAFF.